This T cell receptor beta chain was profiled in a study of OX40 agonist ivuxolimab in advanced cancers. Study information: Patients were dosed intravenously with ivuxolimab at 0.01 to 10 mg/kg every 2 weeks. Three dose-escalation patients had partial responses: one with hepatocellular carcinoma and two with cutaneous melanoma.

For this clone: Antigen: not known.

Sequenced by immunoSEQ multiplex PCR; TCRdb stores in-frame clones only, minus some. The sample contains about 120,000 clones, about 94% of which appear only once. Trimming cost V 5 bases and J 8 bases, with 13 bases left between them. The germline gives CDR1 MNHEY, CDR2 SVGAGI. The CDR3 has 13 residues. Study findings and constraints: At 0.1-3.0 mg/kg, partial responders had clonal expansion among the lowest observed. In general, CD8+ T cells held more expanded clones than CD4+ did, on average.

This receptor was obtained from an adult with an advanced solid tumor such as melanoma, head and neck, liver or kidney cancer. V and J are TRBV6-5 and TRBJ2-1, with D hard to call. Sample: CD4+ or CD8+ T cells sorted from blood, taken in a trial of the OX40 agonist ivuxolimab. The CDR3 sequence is CASSRSTGDEQFF. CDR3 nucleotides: TGTGCCAGCAGTCGATCTACGGGCGATGAGCAGTTCTTC.